Shown below are 27 T cell receptor beta chains from a single sample sequenced in a study of cytomegalovirus exposure and HLA in healthy donors. With 60 Vbeta and 13 Jbeta primers, the PCR was carried out. The protocol was immunoSEQ multiplex PCR, while the TCRdb copy is restricted to in-frame clones and leaves out a portion. This table has 110,000 to 150,000 clones, around 75% appearing once. Sequencing used PBMCs. These receptor sequences come from a man aged 60 to 69 in good health and CMV-seronegative.

The chain links TRBV29-1 to TRBJ2-1; D is unresolved. The CDR3 is 16 residues long. Germline V gives CDR1 SQVTM, CDR2 ANQGSEA. V dropped 0 bases and J dropped 0 bases, with 12 bases sitting between them. The CDR3 loop is CSVEELVMSSYNEQFF. CDR3 nucleotide sequence: TGCAGCGTTGAAGAACTGGTTATGAGCTCCTACAATGAGCAGTTCTTC.

V gene TRBV11-1 combines with J gene TRBJ2-5; 11 nucleotides match TRBD2. In germline, CDR1 is SGHAT, CDR2 FQDESV (reference sequence). This CDR3 comprises 17 residues. J gave up 5 bases and V 1 base, and 9 bases lay outside the gene matches. DNA for the CDR3: TGTGCCAGCAGCTTAGGGGGTAGCGGGAGGGCCGACGAGACCCAGTACTTC. This translates into CASSLGGSGRADETQYF.

The chain is built from TRBV9 and TRBJ2-1, with 9 bases matching TRBD2. The CDR3 is made up of 15 amino acids. Per the germline V gene, CDR1 is SGDLS and CDR2 is YYNGEE. V lost 2 bases, J lost 2 bases, and 2 bases stayed unmatched. The CDR3 region has the DNA TGTGCCAGCAGCGTGACTAGCGGAACCTACAATGAGCAGTTCTTC. This encodes CASSVTSGTYNEQFF. The full variable domain, in which reference TRBV9 and TRBJ2-1 provide the parts outside the CDR3, is DSGVTQTPKHLITATGQRVTLRCSPRSGDLSVYWYQQSLDQGLQFLIQYYNGEERAKGNILERFSAQQFPDLHSELNLSSLELGDSALYFCASSVTSGTYNEQFFGPGTRLTVL.

The gene calls are TRBV5-5 and TRBJ1-1, with D perhaps matching TRBD1 (5 bases). This CDR3 has 15 residues. Germline-derived CDR1 and CDR2 are SGHKS and YYEKEE (reference sequence). V was pared by 3 bases and J by 0 bases, with 12 bases between. CDR3 nucleotide sequence: TGTGCCAGCAGCTGGGAAGGGGCCATGAACACTGAAGCTTTCTTT. As protein: CASSWEGAMNTEAFF.

The J gene is TRBJ2-3, the V gene TRBV5-6, with 8 bases identical to TRBD2. CDR3 size: 17 residues. V lost 0 bases to trimming and J lost 8 bases; unmatched junction nucleotides: 14. Germline CDR1 reads SGHDT; CDR2 reads YYEEEE. CDR3 region: CASSLEVAGGPQGTQYF. The CDR3 nucleotides read TGTGCCAGCAGCTTGGAAGTGGCGGGAGGACCGCAGGGTACGCAGTATTTT.

This clone was seen a few times. The V and J genes are TRBV9 and TRBJ2-3; D remains ambiguous. This CDR3 region has 10 residues. Trimming took off 10 bases at V and 6 bases at J, with 9 bases between the two ends. In germline, CDR1 is SGDLS, CDR2 YYNGEE. The CDR3 DNA sequence: TGTGCCCGCCGGCGGGATACGCAGTATTTT. This gives the protein CARRRDTQYF.

The rearrangement links TRBV5-5 to TRBJ1-1; 10 bases are shared with TRBD1. The ends lost 4 bases at V and 1 base at J; junction bases unmatched: 4. This CDR3 comprises 15 residues. The germline CDR1 and CDR2 sequences are SGHKS and YYEKEE (reference sequence). CDR3 protein: CASSIRQGANTEAFF. The CDR3 nucleotides are TGTGCCAGCAGCATCCGACAGGGGGCGAACACTGAAGCTTTCTTT.

The chain has TRBV18 and TRBJ2-2; tentative D call: TRBD2 (5 bases). The V and J ends lost 8 bases and 0 bases respectively, with 19 bases between them. Per the germline V gene, CDR1 is KGHSH and CDR2 is LQKENI. The CDR3 extends over 17 amino acids. The chain's CDR3 is CASMIGGRTTNTGELFF. CDR3 nucleotides: TGTGCCAGCATGATAGGCGGGCGGACGACGAACACCGGGGAGCTGTTTTTT. Full variable domain (missing parts from reference TRBV18 and TRBJ2-2): NAGVMQNPRHLVRRRGQEARLRCSPMKGHSHVYWYRQLPEEGLKFMVYLQKENIIDESGMPKERFSAEFPKEGPSILRIQQVVRGDSAAYFCASMIGGRTTNTGELFFGEGSRLTVL.

The genes are TRBV5-4 and TRBJ2-2; D perhaps matches TRBD2 (5 bases). The CDR3 has 18 amino acids. Trimming stripped 4 bases from V and 0 bases from J, with 19 bases between. The V gene's germline CDR1 is SGHNT and CDR2 YYREEE (reference sequence). CDR3 sequence reads: CASSPVASGVTNTGELFF. The CDR3 DNA reads TGTGCCAGCAGCCCGGTAGCAAGCGGAGTTACGAACACCGGGGAGCTGTTTTTT. The full variable domain, completed using reference TRBV5-4 and TRBJ2-2, is ETGVTQSPTHLIKTRGQQVTLRCSSQSGHNTVSWYQQALGQGPQFIFQYYREEENGRGNFPPRFSGLQFPNYSSELNVNALELDDSALYLCASSPVASGVTNTGELFFGEGSRLTVL.

The V call is TRBV28, the J call TRBJ2-3; 8 nucleotides align to TRBD2. V was pared by 4 bases and J by 5 bases, with 5 bases of the junction left unmatched. The CDR3 is made up of 14 amino acids. Germline CDR1 is MDHEN and CDR2 is SYDVKM. The chain's CDR3 is CASSSAGVIDTQYF. In DNA, the CDR3 is TGTGCCAGCAGTTCAGCGGGAGTCATAGATACGCAGTATTTT.

This clone was seen only a few times. The CDR3 DNA reads as TGTGCCAGCAGTGTGGGGGACAGACAGACTGGTACGCAGTATTTT. This gives the protein CASSVGDRQTGTQYF. The chain couples TRBV6-1 to TRBJ2-3, with 7 bases lining up with TRBD1. The trim removed 4 bases at V and 8 bases at J, leaving 12 bases unmatched. Looked up from germline, CDR1 is MNHNS and CDR2 is SASEGT. The CDR3 loop spans 15 amino acids.

As for this clone: The conserved closing phenylalanine or tryptophan is absent in this CDR3, likely reflecting a read error. The chain has TRBV7-2 and TRBJ2-7; 12 bases fit TRBD2. The CDR3 covers 16 residues. Per the germline V gene, CDR1 is SGHTA and CDR2 is FQGNSA. Unmatched junction bases numbered 8, after V lost 2 bases and J lost 6 bases. CDR3 sequence reads: CASSLRLAGATGEQYL. CDR3 bases: TGTGCCAGCAGCTTAAGACTAGCGGGAGCCACTGGCGAGCAGTACCTC.

This clone is a singleton in its sample. V and J are TRBV2 and TRBJ2-7; possibly TRBD2 for D (5 bases). The CDR3 consists of 12 residues. The V end lost 6 bases, the J end lost 5 bases, and 11 bases lay between the germline ends. Germline V lookup: CDR1 SNHLY, CDR2 FYNNEI. The CDR3 spells CASSGLIDEQYF. Written as DNA, the CDR3 is TGTGCCAGCAGCGGACTGATCGACGAGCAGTACTTC.

This clone was found a few times. This sequence joins TRBV10-2 and TRBJ1-2, with D unresolved. Germline V lookup: CDR1 WSHSY, CDR2 SAAADI. The CDR3 runs to 12 residues. The V gene lost 4 bases and the J gene lost 6 bases, with 9 bases spanning the gap. The CDR3 protein is CASSGRGDGYTF. The CDR3 DNA is TGCGCCAGCAGTGGGCGCGGGGATGGCTACACCTTC.

The CDR3 spells CASSLREIAYNEQFF. CDR3 DNA: TGTGCCAGCAGCTTGCGGGAGATCGCCTACAATGAGCAGTTCTTC. The chain combines TRBV7-2 with TRBJ2-1; 7 bases fit TRBD2. Per the germline V gene, CDR1 is SGHTA and CDR2 is FQGNSA. The CDR3 extends over 15 amino acids. The V segment lost 3 bases and the J segment 2 bases; nucleotides outside the gene matches: 4.

The chain couples TRBV29-1 to TRBJ2-5, with 7 positions matching TRBD2. The V gene's germline CDR1 is SQVTM and CDR2 ANQGSEA. The CDR3 is 15 residues long. V shed 2 bases, J shed 1 base, and the junction held 7 bases outside the gene matches. The CDR3 spells CSVERGRALQETQYF. In DNA, the CDR3 is TGCAGCGTTGAAAGAGGGAGGGCCCTCCAAGAGACCCAGTACTTC.

The table lists this clone with a few counts. The chain employs TRBV7-6 and TRBJ2-2; D is undetermined. V was pared by 1 base and J by 0 bases, with 6 bases between. The length of the CDR3 is 15 residues. Germline values: CDR1 SGHVS, CDR2 FNYEAQ. The CDR3 DNA sequence: TGTGCCAGCAGCTTAGGAGGTTCGAACACCGGGGAGCTGTTTTTT. As protein: CASSLGGSNTGELFF.

The V gene is TRBV29-1, the J gene TRBJ1-3; D is perhaps TRBD1 (5 bases). This CDR3 contains 13 residues. V was clipped by 8 bases and J by 0 bases, with 11 bases between them. Germline assignment: CDR1 SQVTM and CDR2 ANQGSEA. CDR3 protein: CSTRVVSGNTIYF. The CDR3 DNA follows: TGCAGCACCAGGGTTGTCTCTGGAAACACCATATATTTT.

The genes are TRBV4-2 and TRBJ2-1; D remains unclear. Between the trimmed V and J ends, which lost 0 bases and 5 bases, there was a span of 14 bases. This CDR3 contains 16 residues. Germline-derived CDR1 and CDR2 are LGHNA and YNFKEQ. The CDR3 DNA sequence: TGTGCCAGCAGCCAAGAGTGGTGGAGTAAGGACAATGAGCAGTTCTTC. Amino acids: CASSQEWWSKDNEQFF.

The rearrangement links TRBV19 to TRBJ1-5; D is undetermined. This CDR3 spans 15 amino acids. The V end lost 3 bases, the J end lost 4 bases, and 13 bases lay between the germline ends. CDR1 is LNHDA and CDR2 is SQIVND in the germline V gene (reference sequence). CDR3 nucleotide sequence: TGTGCCAGTAGTATGGCAGGCGCATCAAATCAGCCCCAGCATTTT. Translated: CASSMAGASNQPQHF.

This CDR3 is CASSLQGDYEKLFF. The CDR3 region has the DNA TGTGCCAGCAGTTTGCAGGGGGATTATGAAAAACTGTTTTTT. The rearrangement uses TRBV6-1 and TRBJ1-4, with 7 nucleotides matching TRBD1. CDR3 length: 14 residues. The trim removed 5 bases at V and 6 bases at J, leaving 6 bases unmatched. Germline V CDR1 and CDR2: MNHNS, SASEGT.

This chain connects TRBV19 to TRBJ1-3; 7 bases fit TRBD1. V dropped 10 bases and J dropped 3; count of bases not matched to a gene: 3. From germline, CDR1 is LNHDA and CDR2 SQIVND (reference sequence). This CDR3 has 12 amino acids. The CDR3 nucleotides read TGTGCCACTAGGGACAGTGGAAACACCATATATTTT. Translated, it gives CATRDSGNTIYF.

CDR3 DNA sequence: TGTGCAAGTCGCTTAGGAGGGACTAGCGGGAGGGTTTTGACGTACGAGCAGTACTTC. Amino acids: CASRLGGTSGRVLTYEQYF. The chain is built from TRBV12-2 and TRBJ2-7; the table assigns TRBD2, which was not confirmed against the DNA. TRBV12-2 corresponds to a pseudogene. The CDR3 is made up of 19 amino acids.

Points on this clone: It may be a read error: a sequence one base away is much more abundant. This chain connects TRBV7-2 to TRBJ2-7; D possibly corresponds to TRBD1 (5 bases). CDR3 length equals 13 residues. Trimming pared 1 base from V and 3 bases from J, leaving 7 bases between. Germline lookup yields CDR1 SGHTA and CDR2 FQGNSA. The CDR3 bases are TGTGCCAGCAGCTTAGGCAGGGACTACGAGCAGTACTTC. It codes for CASSLGRDYEQYF.

J is TRBJ1-1 and V is TRBV27, with 11 bases lining up with TRBD1. Germline assignment: CDR1 MNHEY and CDR2 SMNVEV (reference sequence). J lost 5 bases, V lost 6 bases, and 20 bases had no gene match. The CDR3 extends over 19 amino acids. This CDR3 reads CASRGLIMSRDRGRTEAFF. In DNA, the CDR3 is TGTGCCAGCAGGGGGTTGATAATGTCCCGGGACAGGGGGAGGACTGAAGCTTTCTTT.

The V call is TRBV9, the J call TRBJ2-7; D possibly corresponds to TRBD2 (5 bases). The CDR3 loop spans 16 amino acids. The V end lost 0 bases, the J end lost 1 base, and 14 bases lay between the germline ends. Germline V lookup: CDR1 SGDLS, CDR2 YYNGEE. The CDR3 here is CASSVATAVPSYEQYF. The CDR3 nucleotides read TGTGCCAGCAGCGTAGCTACAGCGGTGCCATCCTACGAGCAGTACTTC.

This clone was recorded once. The genes are TRBV29-1 and TRBJ2-5; no reliable D call. The DNA end is a closer match to TRBJ2-7, so the J assignment may be wrong. The CDR3 consists of 12 residues. In germline, CDR1 is SQVTM, CDR2 ANQGSEA. The CDR3 DNA is TGCAGCGTTGGGGCAGGTCCCTACGAGCAGTACTTC. It is translated as CSVGAGPYEQYF.